Shown below are 5 T cell receptor beta chains from a single sample sequenced in a study of cytomegalovirus exposure and HLA in healthy donors. The method was immunoSEQ multiplex PCR; TCRdb's version includes in-frame clones alone and lacks a portion of them. The sample yields a few hundred thousand clones, around 86% seen once. The sequencing input was PBMCs. The receptors stem from a woman aged 18-30 years in good health and CMV-seronegative.

CDR3 loop: CAISEPPGEETQYF. CDR3 nucleotides: TGTGCCATCAGTGAGCCCCCAGGGGAAGAGACCCAGTACTTC. The V and J genes are TRBV10-3 and TRBJ2-5, with TRBD1 as a possible D gene (6 bases). The V gene lost 2 bases and the J gene lost 3 bases, with 10 bases spanning the gap. The CDR3 extends over 14 amino acids. Germline lookup yields CDR1 ENHRY and CDR2 SYGVKD.

The rearrangement joins TRBV7-9 to TRBJ2-2, with D possibly matching TRBD1 (5 bases). This CDR3 has 16 residues. CDR1 is SEHNR, CDR2 FQNEAQ, per germline (reference sequence). Trimming removed 5 bases at V and 0 bases at J, with 13 bases between. The CDR3 DNA sequence: TGTGCCAGCAGCAACCCTGCGACAGCGAACACCGGGGAGCTGTTTTTT. Translated: CASSNPATANTGELFF.

The V gene is TRBV27, the J gene TRBJ2-7, with TRBD2 identical over 9 bases. V lost 6 bases and J lost 6; bases outside the gene matches: 12. Germline V gene data show CDR1 as MNHEY and CDR2 as SMNVEV (reference sequence). This CDR3 has 15 residues. This CDR3 reads CASRSPVAGAGEQYF. DNA of the CDR3: TGTGCCAGCAGGAGTCCGGTAGCGGGAGCGGGCGAGCAGTACTTC.

CDR3 sequence reads: CASSYRGTGYEQYF. The CDR3 nucleotides read TGTGCCAGCAGCTACAGGGGAACGGGATACGAGCAGTACTTC. The V and J genes are TRBV27 and TRBJ2-7; 7 bases match TRBD1. V was pared by 6 bases and J by 4 bases, with 9 bases of the junction left unmatched. This CDR3 has 14 residues. Germline V lookup: CDR1 MNHEY, CDR2 SMNVEV (reference sequence).

This clone was detected once. V gene TRBV6-1 combines with J gene TRBJ2-1; 15 bases match TRBD2. Trimming removed 1 base from V and 8 bases from J; junction bases left unmatched: 9. The CDR3 totals 18 residues. CDR1 MNHNS and CDR2 SASEGT come from the germline V gene. The CDR3, as DNA: TGTGCCAGCAGTGAAGTTTGGGGACTAGCGGGAGGTGAGCATGAGCAGTTCTTC. It is translated as CASSEVWGLAGGEHEQFF.